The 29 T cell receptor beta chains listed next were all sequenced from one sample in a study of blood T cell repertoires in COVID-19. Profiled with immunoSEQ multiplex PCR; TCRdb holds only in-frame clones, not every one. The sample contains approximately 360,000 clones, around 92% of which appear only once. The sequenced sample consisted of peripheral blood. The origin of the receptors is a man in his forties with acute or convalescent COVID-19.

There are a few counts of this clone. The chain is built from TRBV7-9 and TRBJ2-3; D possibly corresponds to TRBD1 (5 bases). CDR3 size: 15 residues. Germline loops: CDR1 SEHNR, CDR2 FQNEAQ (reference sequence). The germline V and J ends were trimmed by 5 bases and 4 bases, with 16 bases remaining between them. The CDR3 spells CASSPRTTHPDTQYF. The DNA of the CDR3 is TGTGCCAGCAGCCCCAGGACAACCCACCCAGATACGCAGTATTTT.

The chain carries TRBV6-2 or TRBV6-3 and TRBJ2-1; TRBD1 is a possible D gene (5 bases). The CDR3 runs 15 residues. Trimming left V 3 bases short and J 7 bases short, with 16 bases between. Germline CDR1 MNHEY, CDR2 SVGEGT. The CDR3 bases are TGTGCCAGCAGTTATTCTCAGGGAAATCGGAATGAGCAGTTCTTC. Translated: CASSYSQGNRNEQFF.

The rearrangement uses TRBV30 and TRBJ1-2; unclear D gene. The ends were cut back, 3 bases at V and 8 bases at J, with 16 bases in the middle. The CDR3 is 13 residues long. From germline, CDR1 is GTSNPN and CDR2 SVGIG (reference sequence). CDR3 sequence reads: CAWSPGRVPGYTF. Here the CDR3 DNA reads TGTGCCTGGAGCCCCGGGAGGGTCCCCGGCTACACCTTC.

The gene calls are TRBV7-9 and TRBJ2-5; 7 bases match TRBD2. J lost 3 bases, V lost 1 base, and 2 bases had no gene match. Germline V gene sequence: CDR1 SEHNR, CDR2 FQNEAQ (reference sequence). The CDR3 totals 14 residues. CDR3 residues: CASSLESGEETQYF. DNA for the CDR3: TGTGCCAGCAGCTTAGAAAGCGGGGAAGAGACCCAGTACTTC. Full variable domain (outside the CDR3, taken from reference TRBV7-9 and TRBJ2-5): DTGVSQNPRHKITKRGQNVTFRCDPISEHNRLYWYRQTLGQGPEFLTYFQNEAQLEKSRLLSDRFSAERPKGSFSTLEIQRTEQGDSAMYLCASSLESGEETQYFGPGTRLLVL.

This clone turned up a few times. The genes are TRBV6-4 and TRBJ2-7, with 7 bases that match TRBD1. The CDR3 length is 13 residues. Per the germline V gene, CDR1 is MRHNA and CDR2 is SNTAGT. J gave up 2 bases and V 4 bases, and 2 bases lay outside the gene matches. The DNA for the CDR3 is TGTGCCAGCAGTGTTACAGGGGCCTACGAGCAGTACTTC. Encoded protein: CASSVTGAYEQYF.

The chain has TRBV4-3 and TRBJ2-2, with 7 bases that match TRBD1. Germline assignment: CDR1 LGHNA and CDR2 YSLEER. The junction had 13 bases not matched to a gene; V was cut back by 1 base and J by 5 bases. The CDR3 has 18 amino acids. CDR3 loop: CASSQASAATGRTGELFF. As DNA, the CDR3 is TGCGCCAGCAGCCAAGCCTCGGCGGCGACAGGGCGTACCGGGGAGCTGTTTTTT.

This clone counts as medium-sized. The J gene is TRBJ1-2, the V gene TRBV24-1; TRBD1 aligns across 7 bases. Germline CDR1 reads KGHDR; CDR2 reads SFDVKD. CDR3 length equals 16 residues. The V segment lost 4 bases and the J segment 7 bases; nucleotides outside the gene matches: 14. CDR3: CATSESKQTGYGGYTF. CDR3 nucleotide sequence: TGTGCCACCAGTGAATCCAAACAGACAGGGTATGGTGGCTACACCTTC.

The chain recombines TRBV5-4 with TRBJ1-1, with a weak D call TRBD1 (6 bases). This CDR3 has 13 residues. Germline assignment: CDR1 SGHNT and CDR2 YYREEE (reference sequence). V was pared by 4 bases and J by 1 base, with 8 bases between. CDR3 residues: CASSMDRNTEAFF. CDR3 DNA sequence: TGTGCCAGCAGCATGGACAGGAACACTGAAGCTTTCTTT.

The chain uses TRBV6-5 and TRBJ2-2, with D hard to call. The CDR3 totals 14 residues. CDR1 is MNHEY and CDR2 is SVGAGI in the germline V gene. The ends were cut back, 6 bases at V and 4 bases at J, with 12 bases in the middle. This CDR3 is CASSQDFPTGELFF. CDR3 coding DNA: TGTGCCAGCAGCCAAGACTTCCCCACCGGGGAGCTGTTTTTT.

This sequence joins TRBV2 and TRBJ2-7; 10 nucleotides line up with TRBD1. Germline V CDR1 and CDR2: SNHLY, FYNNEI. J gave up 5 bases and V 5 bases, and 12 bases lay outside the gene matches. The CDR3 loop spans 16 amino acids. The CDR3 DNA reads TGTGCCAGCAGTCCGGGACAGGGGATGACAACGGACGAGCAGTACTTC. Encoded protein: CASSPGQGMTTDEQYF. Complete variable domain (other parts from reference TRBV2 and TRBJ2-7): EPEVTQTPSHQVTQMGQEVILRCVPISNHLYFYWYRQILGQKVEFLVSFYNNEISEKSEIFDDQFSVERPDGSNFTLKIRSTKLEDSAMYFCASSPGQGMTTDEQYFGPGTRLTVT.

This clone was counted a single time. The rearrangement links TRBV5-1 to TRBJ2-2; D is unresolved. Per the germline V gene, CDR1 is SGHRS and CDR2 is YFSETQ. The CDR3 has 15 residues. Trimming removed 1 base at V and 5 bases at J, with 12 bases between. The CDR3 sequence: CASSLTGSQTGELFF. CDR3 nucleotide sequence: TGCGCCAGCAGCTTGACCGGGTCCCAGACCGGGGAGCTGTTTTTT.

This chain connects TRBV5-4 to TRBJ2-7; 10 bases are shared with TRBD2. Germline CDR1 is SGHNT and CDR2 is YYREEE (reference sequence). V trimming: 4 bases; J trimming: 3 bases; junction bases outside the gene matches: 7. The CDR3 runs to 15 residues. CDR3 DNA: TGTGCCAGCAGCCCACCTGGACTAGCGGACTACGAGCAGTACTTC. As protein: CASSPPGLADYEQYF.

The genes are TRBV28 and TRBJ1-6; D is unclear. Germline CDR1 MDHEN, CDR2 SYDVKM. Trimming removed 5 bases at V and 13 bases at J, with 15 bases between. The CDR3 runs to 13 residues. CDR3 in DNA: TGTGCCAGCAGTCCTTGGACGGAGCGGCCCCTCCACTTT. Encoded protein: CASSPWTERPLHF.

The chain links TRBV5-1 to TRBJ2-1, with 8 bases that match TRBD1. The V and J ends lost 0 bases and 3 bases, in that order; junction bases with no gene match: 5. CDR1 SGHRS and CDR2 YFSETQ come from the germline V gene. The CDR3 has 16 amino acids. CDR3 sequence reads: CASSLGGTGIYNEQFF. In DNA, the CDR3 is TGCGCCAGCAGCTTGGGTGGGACAGGTATCTACAATGAGCAGTTCTTC.

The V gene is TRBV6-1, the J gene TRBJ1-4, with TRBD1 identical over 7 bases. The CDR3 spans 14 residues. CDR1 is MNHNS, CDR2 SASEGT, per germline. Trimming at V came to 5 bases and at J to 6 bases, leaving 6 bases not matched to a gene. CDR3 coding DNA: TGTGCCAGCAGTTATAGAGGGGGCGATGAAAAACTGTTTTTT. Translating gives CASSYRGGDEKLFF.

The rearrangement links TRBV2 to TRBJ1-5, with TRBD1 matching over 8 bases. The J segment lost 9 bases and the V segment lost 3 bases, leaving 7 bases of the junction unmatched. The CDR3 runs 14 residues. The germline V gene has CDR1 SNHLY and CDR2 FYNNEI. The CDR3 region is CASSDRTGGGPQHF. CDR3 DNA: TGTGCCAGCAGTGACAGAACAGGGGGTGGGCCCCAGCATTTT.

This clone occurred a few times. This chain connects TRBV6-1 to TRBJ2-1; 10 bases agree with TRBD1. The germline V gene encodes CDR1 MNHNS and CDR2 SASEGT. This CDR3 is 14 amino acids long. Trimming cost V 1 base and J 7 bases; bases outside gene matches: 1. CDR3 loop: CASSEGTGGNEQFF. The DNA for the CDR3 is TGTGCCAGCAGTGAAGGGACAGGGGGGAATGAGCAGTTCTTC.

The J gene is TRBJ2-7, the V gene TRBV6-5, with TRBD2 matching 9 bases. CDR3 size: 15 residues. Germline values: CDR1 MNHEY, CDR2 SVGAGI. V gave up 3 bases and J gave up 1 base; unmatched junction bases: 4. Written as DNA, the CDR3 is TGTGCCAGCAGTTATGTGCTAGCGGGGTCCTACGAGCAGTACTTC. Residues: CASSYVLAGSYEQYF.

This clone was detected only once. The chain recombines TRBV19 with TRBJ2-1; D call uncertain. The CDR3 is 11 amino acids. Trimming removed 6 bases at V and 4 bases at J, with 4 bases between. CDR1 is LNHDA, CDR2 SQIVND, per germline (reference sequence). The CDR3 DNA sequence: TGTGCCAGTAGGTCGTACAATGAGCAGTTCTTC. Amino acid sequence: CASRSYNEQFF.

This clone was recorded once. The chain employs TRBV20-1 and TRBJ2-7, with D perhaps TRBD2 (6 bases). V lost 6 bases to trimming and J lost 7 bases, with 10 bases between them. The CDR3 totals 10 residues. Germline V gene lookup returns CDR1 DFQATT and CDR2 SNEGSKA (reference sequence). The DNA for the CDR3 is TGCAGTGCCGTGGGGGGTGAGCAGTACTTC. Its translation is CSAVGGEQYF.

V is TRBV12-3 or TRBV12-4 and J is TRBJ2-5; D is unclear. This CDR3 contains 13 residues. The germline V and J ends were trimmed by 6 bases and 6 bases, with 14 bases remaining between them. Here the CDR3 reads CASSSDTLQTQYF. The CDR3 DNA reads TGTGCCAGCAGCTCTGACACCCTGCAGACCCAGTACTTC.

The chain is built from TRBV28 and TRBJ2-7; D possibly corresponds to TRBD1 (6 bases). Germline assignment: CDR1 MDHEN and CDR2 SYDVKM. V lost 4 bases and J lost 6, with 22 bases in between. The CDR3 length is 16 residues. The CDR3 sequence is CASSSRTDQLDGEQYF. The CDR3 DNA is TGTGCCAGCAGTTCCCGGACAGACCAACTCGATGGCGAGCAGTACTTC. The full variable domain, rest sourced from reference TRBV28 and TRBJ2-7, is DVKVTQSSRYLVKRTGEKVFLECVQDMDHENMFWYRQDPGLGLRLIYFSYDVKMKEKGDIPEGYSVSREKKERFSLILESASTNQTSMYLCASSSRTDQLDGEQYFGPGTRLTVT.

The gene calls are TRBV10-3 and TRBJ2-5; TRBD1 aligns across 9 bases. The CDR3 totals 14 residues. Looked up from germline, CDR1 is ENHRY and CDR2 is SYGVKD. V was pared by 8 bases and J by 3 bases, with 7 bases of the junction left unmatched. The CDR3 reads CAISPDRGEETQYF. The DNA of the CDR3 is TGTGCCATCTCCCCGGACAGGGGCGAAGAGACCCAGTACTTC.

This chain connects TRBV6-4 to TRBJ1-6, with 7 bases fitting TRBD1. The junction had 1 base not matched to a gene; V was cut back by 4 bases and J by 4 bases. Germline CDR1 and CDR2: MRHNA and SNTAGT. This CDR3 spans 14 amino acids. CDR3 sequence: CASSVTGYNSPLHF. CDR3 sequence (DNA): TGTGCCAGCAGTGTGACAGGGTATAATTCACCCCTCCACTTT.

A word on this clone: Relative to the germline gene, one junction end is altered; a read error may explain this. CDR3 residues: CATSETDRYNEQFF. The CDR3 coding sequence is TGTGCCACCAGTGAGACAGACCGCTACAATGAGCAGTTCTTC. V and J are TRBV6-4 and TRBJ2-1, with D possibly being TRBD1 (5 bases). The CDR3 totals 14 residues. CDR1 is MRHNA and CDR2 is SNTAGT in the germline V gene.

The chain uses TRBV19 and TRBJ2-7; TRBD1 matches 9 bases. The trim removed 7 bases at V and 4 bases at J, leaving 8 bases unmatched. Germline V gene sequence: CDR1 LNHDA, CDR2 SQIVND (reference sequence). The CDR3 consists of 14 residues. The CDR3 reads CASNSGTGKYEQYF. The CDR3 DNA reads TGTGCCAGTAACTCCGGGACAGGGAAATACGAGCAGTACTTC.

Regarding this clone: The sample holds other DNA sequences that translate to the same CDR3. Here the CDR3 reads CASSYGQNTEAFF. In DNA form, the CDR3 reads TGTGCCAGCAGTTACGGGCAGAACACTGAAGCTTTCTTT. The chain is built from TRBV6-5 and TRBJ1-1; D not resolved. The CDR3 is 13 residues long. Germline CDR1 and CDR2: MNHEY and SVGAGI. Trimming took 2 bases from V and 1 from J, leaving 5 bases between them.

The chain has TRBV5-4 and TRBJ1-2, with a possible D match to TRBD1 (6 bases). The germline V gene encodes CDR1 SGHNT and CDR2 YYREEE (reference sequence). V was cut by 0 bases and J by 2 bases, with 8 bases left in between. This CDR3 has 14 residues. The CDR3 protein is CASSLVQGNYGYTF. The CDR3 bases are TGTGCCAGCAGCTTGGTCCAGGGGAACTATGGCTACACCTTC.

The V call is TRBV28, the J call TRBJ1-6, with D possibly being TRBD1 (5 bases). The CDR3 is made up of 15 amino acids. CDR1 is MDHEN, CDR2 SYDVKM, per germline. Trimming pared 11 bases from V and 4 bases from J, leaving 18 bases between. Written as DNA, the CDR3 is TGTGCCGGCATCCACAAGGGGTGGTATAATTCACCCCTCCACTTT. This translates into CAGIHKGWYNSPLHF. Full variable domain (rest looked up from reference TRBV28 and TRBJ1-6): DVKVTQSSRYLVKRTGEKVFLECVQDMDHENMFWYRQDPGLGLRLIYFSYDVKMKEKGDIPEGYSVSREKKERFSLILESASTNQTSMYLCAGIHKGWYNSPLHFGNGTRLTVT.